Listed below are T cell receptor beta chains from one sample, sequenced in a study of cytomegalovirus exposure and HLA in healthy donors. Clones were sequenced by immunoSEQ multiplex PCR, and TCRdb holds only the in-frame ones, with some missing. The sample shows some 140,000 clones, over 70% of them seen only once. Sequenced sample: PBMCs. These receptors all stem from a man between 18 and 35 years old in good health and CMV-seronegative. Each CDR3 is given with its conserved first and last residue. The order of the fields is CDR3 DNA, CDR3 protein, D gene, V gene, J gene, clone size. A D gene is named only where the DNA matches it firmly. Size values are once, few and many counts, or a class for expanded clones, and some rows have none.

CDR3 DNA: TGTGCCAGCAGCTATACGACAGGGAACACTGAAGCTTTCTTT; CDR3 protein: CASSYTTGNTEAFF; D gene: .; V gene: TRBV11-2; J gene: TRBJ1-1; clone size: few
CDR3 DNA: TGTGCCAGCAGCTTAGGCAGGCTTGGTGAAGCTTTCTTT; CDR3 protein: CASSLGRLGEAFF; D gene: .; V gene: TRBV7-3; J gene: TRBJ1-1; clone size: .
CDR3 DNA: TGTGCCAGCAGCACATCGGGCACCGGGGAGCTGTTTTTT; CDR3 protein: CASSTSGTGELFF; D gene: .; V gene: TRBV7-9; J gene: TRBJ2-2; clone size: .
CDR3 DNA: TGTGCCAGCAGCGGCCCTTCGACAGGATCACCCCTCCACTTT; CDR3 protein: CASSGPSTGSPLHF; D gene: .; V gene: TRBV9; J gene: TRBJ1-6; clone size: .
CDR3 DNA: TGTGCTAGTTATCTCCTAAGGAACACTGAAGCTTTCTTT; CDR3 protein: CASYLLRNTEAFF; D gene: .; V gene: TRBV12-5; J gene: TRBJ1-1; clone size: .
CDR3 DNA: TGTGCCAGCAGCTTAGACAGGGTAGGCACTGAAGCTTTCTTT; CDR3 protein: CASSLDRVGTEAFF; D gene: .; V gene: TRBV7-9; J gene: TRBJ1-1; clone size: .
CDR3 DNA: TGTGCCACCAGCACGGGACAGACCTATGGCTACACCTTC; CDR3 protein: CATSTGQTYGYTF; D gene: TRBD1; V gene: TRBV15; J gene: TRBJ1-2; clone size: .
CDR3 DNA: TGCGCCAGCAGCCCGGGGGTAGCCAGGGGGCGAGCTGAAGCTTTCTTT; CDR3 protein: CASSPGVARGRAEAFF; D gene: TRBD1; V gene: TRBV4-3; J gene: TRBJ1-1; clone size: .
CDR3 DNA: TGTGCCAGCAGCAGGGGACTAAGGGGGGAGCTGTTTTTT; CDR3 protein: CASSRGLRGELFF; D gene: TRBD2; V gene: TRBV7-2; J gene: TRBJ2-2; clone size: .
CDR3 DNA: TGTGCCAGCATGGATTTTACGGGGGGCTCCTATGGCTACACCTTC; CDR3 protein: CASMDFTGGSYGYTF; D gene: .; V gene: TRBV6-5; J gene: TRBJ1-2; clone size: .
CDR3 DNA: TGTGCCAGCAGCTCCGTTAGGGAGGACAGGGGGCGACGGGATGGCTACACCTTC; CDR3 protein: CASSSVREDRGRRDGYTF; D gene: TRBD1; V gene: TRBV7-2; J gene: TRBJ1-2; clone size: .
CDR3 DNA: TGTGCCAGCTCACCACCGGTAGCGGACTCTGGAAACACCATATATTTT; CDR3 protein: CASSPPVADSGNTIYF; D gene: .; V gene: TRBV18; J gene: TRBJ1-3; clone size: .
CDR3 DNA: TGTGCCAGCAGTCCATCCCACAGGGGTAATCAGCCCCAGCATTTT; CDR3 protein: CASSPSHRGNQPQHF; D gene: TRBD1; V gene: TRBV2; J gene: TRBJ1-5; clone size: .
CDR3 DNA: TGTGCCAGCAGTTTCTCGGACACGACCGAAAAACTGTTTTTT; CDR3 protein: CASSFSDTTEKLFF; D gene: .; V gene: TRBV27; J gene: TRBJ1-4; clone size: .
CDR3 DNA: TGCAGCGTTGAAGATCGGGCAGGGGGCACGAATGAGCAGTTCTTC; CDR3 protein: CSVEDRAGGTNEQFF; D gene: TRBD1; V gene: TRBV29-1; J gene: TRBJ2-1; clone size: .
CDR3 DNA: TGTGCCAGCTCACCCGGGGGAGGCTACGAGCAGTACTTC; CDR3 protein: CASSPGGGYEQYF; D gene: .; V gene: TRBV18; J gene: TRBJ2-7; clone size: .
CDR3 DNA: TGTGCCAGTAGTATGACAGGGGCCGGGGCCAACGTCCTGACTTTC; CDR3 protein: CASSMTGAGANVLTF; D gene: TRBD1; V gene: TRBV19; J gene: TRBJ2-6; clone size: .
CDR3 DNA: TGTGCCAGCAGCCAATTATCACTCACTGAAGCTTTCTTT; CDR3 protein: CASSQLSLTEAFF; D gene: .; V gene: TRBV14; J gene: TRBJ1-1; clone size: once
CDR3 DNA: TGCGCCAGCAGCCCTGCGGCAGGGGGCCCAGTGGAATATGGCTACACCTTC; CDR3 protein: CASSPAAGGPVEYGYTF; D gene: TRBD1; V gene: TRBV5-1; J gene: TRBJ1-2; clone size: .
CDR3 DNA: TGTGCCAGCAGTTCTGCATCAGGGGGAAGAGAGACCCAGTACTTC; CDR3 protein: CASSSASGGRETQYF; D gene: TRBD1; V gene: TRBV6-6; J gene: TRBJ2-5; clone size: .
CDR3 DNA: TGTGCCAGCAGTGATCTGGTGGGACAGAACAATTCACCCCTCCACTTT; CDR3 protein: CASSDLVGQNNSPLHF; D gene: TRBD1; V gene: TRBV2; J gene: TRBJ1-6; clone size: few
CDR3 DNA: TGCGCCAGCAGCGATACCCCACAGTATAATGAAAAACTGTTTTTT; CDR3 protein: CASSDTPQYNEKLFF; D gene: .; V gene: TRBV4-1; J gene: TRBJ1-4; clone size: .
CDR3 DNA: TGTGCTAGTGGTTTGAGCAGCACAGGGACGAGGTACGAGCAGTACTTC; CDR3 protein: CASGLSSTGTRYEQYF; D gene: .; V gene: TRBV12-5; J gene: TRBJ2-7; clone size: .
CDR3 DNA: TGCGCCAGCAGGTTGAAGGGGGCTGAGGAAAAACTGTTTTTT; CDR3 protein: CASRLKGAEEKLFF; D gene: TRBD1; V gene: TRBV5-1; J gene: TRBJ1-4; clone size: .
CDR3 DNA: TGTGCCAGCAGTATACACAGGGGGACCCAGTACTTC; CDR3 protein: CASSIHRGTQYF; D gene: TRBD1; V gene: TRBV28; J gene: TRBJ2-5; clone size: .
CDR3 DNA: TGCAGCGTTCGCAGGGCCCCTGGAAACACCATATATTTT; CDR3 protein: CSVRRAPGNTIYF; D gene: .; V gene: TRBV29-1; J gene: TRBJ1-3; clone size: .
CDR3 DNA: TGTGCCAGCAGCTTAGGTCAGGGTTACGGCGCTGGAAACACCATATATTTT; CDR3 protein: CASSLGQGYGAGNTIYF; D gene: .; V gene: TRBV7-9; J gene: TRBJ1-3; clone size: once
CDR3 DNA: TGTGCCAGCACTAAGGGGGCGGTTAACTATGGCTACACCTTC; CDR3 protein: CASTKGAVNYGYTF; D gene: TRBD1; V gene: TRBV6-5; J gene: TRBJ1-2; clone size: .
CDR3 DNA: TGTGCCAGCAAATTAGCGGGACAGGGAAACACCGGGGAGCTGTTTTTT; CDR3 protein: CASKLAGQGNTGELFF; D gene: .; V gene: TRBV5-5; J gene: TRBJ2-2; clone size: few
CDR3 DNA: TGCGCCAGCAGCTTGGGGAACAGGGAAGCTTTCTTT; CDR3 protein: CASSLGNREAFF; D gene: .; V gene: TRBV5-1; J gene: TRBJ1-1; clone size: .
CDR3 DNA: TGTGCCAGCAGCTTAGCAAAGGACAGGATTTATCTCTACGAGCAGTACTTC; CDR3 protein: CASSLAKDRIYLYEQYF; D gene: TRBD1; V gene: TRBV7-2; J gene: TRBJ2-7; clone size: .
CDR3 DNA: TGTGCCTGGAGGGGGGGAACCTTCACCGGGGAGCTGTTTTTT; CDR3 protein: CAWRGGTFTGELFF; D gene: .; V gene: TRBV30; J gene: TRBJ2-2; clone size: .
CDR3 DNA: TGTGCCAGCTCACCCTTACAGAGCACAGATACGCAGTATTTT; CDR3 protein: CASSPLQSTDTQYF; D gene: .; V gene: TRBV18; J gene: TRBJ2-3; clone size: .
CDR3 DNA: TGTGCCAGCAGTGAAGACAGCAATAGCAATCAGCCCCAGCATTTT; CDR3 protein: CASSEDSNSNQPQHF; D gene: .; V gene: TRBV6-1; J gene: TRBJ1-5; clone size: .
CDR3 DNA: TGTGCCTGGAGTGAGGGGACAACTTCACCCCTCCACTTT; CDR3 protein: CAWSEGTTSPLHF; D gene: .; V gene: TRBV30; J gene: TRBJ1-6; clone size: .
CDR3 DNA: TGCGCCAGCAGCTCTAGAGCTAGCACAGATACGCAGTATTTT; CDR3 protein: CASSSRASTDTQYF; D gene: .; V gene: TRBV5-1; J gene: TRBJ2-3; clone size: .
CDR3 DNA: TGCGCCAGCAGGGAGGTTGCAACTAATGAAAAACTGTTTTTT; CDR3 protein: CASREVATNEKLFF; D gene: .; V gene: TRBV5-1; J gene: TRBJ1-4; clone size: .
CDR3 DNA: TGTGCCAGCAGCCTTCATAGGAACACTGAAGCTTTCTTT; CDR3 protein: CASSLHRNTEAFF; D gene: .; V gene: TRBV14; J gene: TRBJ1-1; clone size: once
CDR3 DNA: TGTGCCAGCAGCTTAAATGGACAGGGTTCGAACACTGAAGCTTTCTTT; CDR3 protein: CASSLNGQGSNTEAFF; D gene: TRBD1; V gene: TRBV7-3; J gene: TRBJ1-1; clone size: .
CDR3 DNA: TGTGCCAGCAGCCCGACACTGAATGAGCAGTTCTTC; CDR3 protein: CASSPTLNEQFF; D gene: .; V gene: TRBV7-2; J gene: TRBJ2-1; clone size: .
CDR3 DNA: TGTGCCAGCAGTTCCGGGACTAGCCTTACGCAGTATTTT; CDR3 protein: CASSSGTSLTQYF; D gene: TRBD2; V gene: TRBV2; J gene: TRBJ2-3; clone size: .
CDR3 DNA: TGTGCCACCAGCCCGTGGACAATTGCCCCCTACTATGGCTACACCTTC; CDR3 protein: CATSPWTIAPYYGYTF; D gene: .; V gene: TRBV15; J gene: TRBJ1-2; clone size: .
CDR3 DNA: TGTGCCAGCAGCGCTTTACTAGCGGGGTTGAATGAGCAGTTCTTC; CDR3 protein: CASSALLAGLNEQFF; D gene: TRBD2; V gene: TRBV9; J gene: TRBJ2-1; clone size: .
CDR3 DNA: TGCGCCAGCAGCCTCGGGACAGCGAACACTGAAGCTTTCTTT; CDR3 protein: CASSLGTANTEAFF; D gene: TRBD1; V gene: TRBV5-1; J gene: TRBJ1-1; clone size: .
CDR3 DNA: TGTGCCAGCAGCTCCCGACAGGGGAGCTTTCTATACGAGCAGTACTTC; CDR3 protein: CASSSRQGSFLYEQYF; D gene: TRBD1; V gene: TRBV7-9; J gene: TRBJ2-7; clone size: .
CDR3 DNA: TGCGCCAGCAGCCGGGGGGGGGAAGGGAGCACTGAAGCTTTCTTT; CDR3 protein: CASSRGGEGSTEAFF; D gene: .; V gene: TRBV5-1; J gene: TRBJ1-1; clone size: .
CDR3 DNA: TGTGCTAGCAGCTTACCCCCTGGGGGGAGGCTCTCCTACAATGAGCAGTTCTTC; CDR3 protein: CASSLPPGGRLSYNEQFF; D gene: .; V gene: TRBV7-7; J gene: TRBJ2-1; clone size: once
CDR3 DNA: TGTGCCAGTAGTTCCCCCGGACAGGGGAACTACTACGAGCAGTACTTC; CDR3 protein: CASSSPGQGNYYEQYF; D gene: TRBD1; V gene: TRBV19; J gene: TRBJ2-7; clone size: .
CDR3 DNA: TGTGCCAGCAGCGTAGGTTGGGCAGGGGATGAAGCTTTCTTT; CDR3 protein: CASSVGWAGDEAFF; D gene: .; V gene: TRBV9; J gene: TRBJ1-1; clone size: .
CDR3 DNA: TGTGCCAGCAGTCATCAACTACCGAACACCGGGGAGCTGTTTTTT; CDR3 protein: CASSHQLPNTGELFF; D gene: .; V gene: TRBV6-5; J gene: TRBJ2-2; clone size: .
CDR3 DNA: TGTGCCAGCAGCTTGTCGGCAGGGTTGGTCACCGGGGAGCTGTTTTTT; CDR3 protein: CASSLSAGLVTGELFF; D gene: .; V gene: TRBV5-5; J gene: TRBJ2-2; clone size: once
CDR3 DNA: TGTGCCAGCAGCTTCCAGCGTCGGACCCAGTACTTC; CDR3 protein: CASSFQRRTQYF; D gene: .; V gene: TRBV7-2; J gene: TRBJ2-5; clone size: .
CDR3 DNA: TGTGCCAGCACCCGAGGGGGGGGCGCCTACAATGAGCAGTTCTTC; CDR3 protein: CASTRGGGAYNEQFF; D gene: .; V gene: TRBV27; J gene: TRBJ2-1; clone size: .